Listed here is a single TCR beta chain. What it binds is not known. These data originate in a study of T cell responses to AZD1222 COVID-19 vaccine. Points from the study as a whole: Spike-specific TCR depth and breadth grew after two AZD1222 doses. Seropositive AZD1222 recipients at baseline numbered only five or six. Females made up more of the donors, who were largely white British, and clonal diversity may have come out too low.

Germline loops: CDR1 SGHTA, CDR2 FQGTGA. This CDR3 comprises 16 residues. V lost 5 bases and J lost 5; bases outside the gene matches: 6. Sequencing was performed with immunoSEQ multiplex PCR; in TCRdb, only in-frame clones are kept and a portion is missing. The data show around 180,000 clones, 85% to 95% seen once. The chain recombines TRBV7-3 with TRBJ2-1, with TRBD2 matching over 13 bases. The source is an adult who received the AZD1222 COVID-19 vaccine. Here the sequenced sample was peripheral blood, taken 28 days after the second AZD1222 dose. This CDR3 is CASSVWTSGRDNEQFF. In DNA form, the CDR3 reads TGTGCCAGCAGCGTTTGGACTAGCGGGAGAGACAATGAGCAGTTCTTC.